This TCR beta chain derives from a study of cytomegalovirus exposure and HLA in healthy donors (dated by TCRdb to 2017 to 2019). Study-wide context: In an earlier analysis of approximately 640 of the donors, approximately 260 Gb of sequence data and 100 million or so unique TCR beta sequences from 150 million to 200 million T cells were reported. An early release covering around 630 HLA-typed donors comprised approximately 290 gigabases of sequencing data and approximately 80 million unique TCR sequences. Of the 300 to 500 genotyped donors, 80% to 90% were placed in the genetic ancestry cluster associated with self-reported Caucasian donors. The study aimed to test whether cataloging public T cell receptors could reveal signatures of past pathogen exposure. The study profiled the T cell repertoires of about 640 subjects by immunosequencing and related them to cytomegalovirus serostatus. Along with the approximately 700-subject first cohort, a separate validation cohort of over a hundred different subjects was used. To predict cytomegalovirus infection status, the study brought together high-throughput TCR immunosequencing, statistical association of individual TCRs with disease status, and machine learning. To study patterns of TCR occurrence, a later analysis re-analyzed previously published TCR beta repertoires from 500 to 850 donors and added high-resolution HLA genotyping. In the later analysis, no new phenotypic data were used to find candidate immune exposures; instead, reliance was placed on TCR beta sequences and their occurrence across donors. In an earlier analysis of roughly 540 of the donors, high-throughput TCR beta sequencing was used to judge whether each TCR beta V gene segment behaved as functional or pseudogenic. Donor age, sex, ethnicity and CMV serostatus were compiled alongside the repertoire data. A later genetic analysis used genome-wide SNP genotypes for about 65% of the 666 donors, treating that subset as a discovery cohort. Every repertoire in the discovery cohort had been generated on one and the same sequencing platform. HLA typing covered class I and class II loci at four-digit resolution. The number of donors typed differed by locus, with 629-630 for A, B, C, DRB1 and DQB1, roughly 550 for DQA1, nearly 610 for DPA1, and under 490 for DPB1. Four to six DR-DQ haplotypes were handled as single units for association and clustering, since linkage in the cohort was strong. On average, around 200,000 unique TCR beta nucleotide sequences were sequenced per donor among a few hundred genotyped donors of the cohort, with roughly a sixth of those sequences being non-productive.

This clone was seen once. Its antigen is currently not known. There are no base qualities to consult, and no much larger clone falls within one base. Receptor libraries were prepared by the immunoSEQ multiplex PCR assay. The multiplex PCR relied on a mix of 60 forward primers for TCR Vbeta segments and 13 reverse primers for TCR Jbeta segments. A multiplex PCR assay on genomic DNA amplified the CDR3 region of rearranged TCR beta genes. Amplified TCR beta libraries were sequenced as 87-base-pair reads on the Illumina HiSeq System. Processing in the source paper ran as follows. In a later analysis, 77 million or so unique TCR beta chains were counted across the roughly 670 repertoires, and approximately 11 million of these chains were shared by at least two donors. A nearest-neighbor algorithm error-corrected the raw reads and collapsed the reads into unique sequences, merging closely related sequences to remove PCR and sequencing errors. CDR3 sequences were aligned to IMGT reference sequences to assign V, D and J gene segments. For a sequence to be retained, at least a six-nucleotide match to both a V gene segment and a J gene segment was required. Rearrangements were called productive when the CDR3 lacked stop codons and stayed in frame with V and J; all others were non-productive. Following IMGT convention, CDR3 was defined as the stretch from the second conserved V-encoded cysteine up to the conserved J-encoded phenylalanine. The earlier analysis of fewer than 750 of the donors excluded sequences that lacked an unambiguous match to a single V gene segment. In an earlier analysis of 450 to 700 of the donors, V segments were called functional above 56.7% productive rearrangements and were called segregating when the between-donor standard deviation exceeded 5%. A statistical classification framework was developed to diagnose cytomegalovirus status using the catalog of TCR beta chain sequences. V and J gene assignment, in a later analysis, came from comparing TCR nucleotide sequences with IMGT/GENE-DB human TR gene sequences. Using the TCRdist pipeline, a later analysis assigned CDR3 sequences along with most-parsimonious VDJ recombination scenarios. In a later analysis, each TCR beta chain was defined by its CDR3 amino acid sequence together with its V-gene family, and reads lacking a unique V-gene family were excluded. As a way to deal with suspected cross-contamination and a sequencing artifact, a later analysis dropped 450 to 700 nucleotide sequences that were highly shared and had low generation probability. In a later analysis, a clonal expansion index for each public chain was calculated from normalized within-repertoire ranks of inferred template counts. In a later analysis, generation probabilities were computed using a VDJ recombination model fitted to out-of-frame rearrangements, and the results were checked against IGoR. In a later analysis, hypergeometric tests were used to score TCR-TCR, TCR-HLA and TCR-CMV co-occurrence, with a repertoire-size bias correction applied to TCR pairs. In a later analysis, false discovery rates were estimated by permuting HLA or CMV assignments 20 times. In a later analysis, co-occurring TCRs were grouped using DBSCAN, and TCRdist sequence similarity was added for clustering within HLA-allele-positive subsets. Repertoires with fewer than 30,000 or more than 120,000 public chains were left out of co-occurrence clustering, as were about five repertoires with anomalous nucleotide sharing. TCRdb took over this immuneACCESS table, retaining in-frame rearrangements with V and J assigned. Such tables are incomplete; in checked studies, under half of the missing clones stem from an unresolved V gene, and the remainder is unexplained. That table is the source of V, J and clone size, and D and trimming were worked out from the DNA. In all, the sample holds 60,000 to 70,000 clones, and about 80% of those were seen once. About 4.1% of the sample rests with the top ten.

Here is what the overall study found, with its caveats: According to a later analysis, TCR association rates differed among HLA loci, with DRB1 alleles showing the most associated TCRs and HLA-C alleles showing the fewest. In this cohort, only TCR beta chains were sequenced, and detectable features were limited by the absence of alpha or paired-chain data. The earlier analysis of 587 of the donors excluded approximately 15 rarely observed V segments, including chromosome 9 orphons, because counts were too low. Correlated functional status among segregating V segments might be attributable to linkage disequilibrium, but an unknown experimental factor could not be ruled out. A total of 164 TCR beta chains were listed by the study as associated with cytomegalovirus. A later genetic analysis reported fewer N-insertions in productive TCRs among donors in an Asian-associated ancestry cluster than the roughly 670-donor mean. Immune exposure information for the cohort was limited to CMV serostatus. Cytomegalovirus status was reported to be diagnosed by the classifier with high specificity and sensitivity in both the original and validation cohorts. An earlier analysis of around 500 of the donors showed that most TCR beta V segments appeared in productive rearrangements either about 90% or about 30% of the time, which broadly matched IMGT annotations. In vitro tests confirmed that a few of the cytomegalovirus-associated TCR beta chains recognize cytomegalovirus antigens. Most TCR sequences were seen in very few donors, while some public TCRs were found in many individuals. Several of the top co-occurrence clusters appeared to be linked to parvovirus B19, influenza, CMV and Epstein-Barr virus, according to a later analysis. A later analysis found that HLA-associated TCR beta chains were more clonally expanded and had lower generation probabilities than equally common non-associated chains. A further reported finding was that TCR beta sequences accurately predicted the HLA-A and HLA-B alleles for most subjects in the first cohort. When HLA alleles, especially DR and DQ, strongly co-occurred, attributing TCR associations to individual alleles was difficult. A group of highly shared sequence variants was considered likely to be a technical artifact of the sequencing pipeline. Sequencing depth was assumed to be roughly uniform across donors in the presence/absence analyses, though that assumption may not hold. The authors suggested that the approach could potentially be generalized to other disease states and immunological phenotypes. HLA typing was unavailable for some donors at each locus, so association tests used only the typed subset. A later analysis found that most CMV-associated TCR beta chains appeared HLA-restricted, with HLA associations seemingly driven largely by CMV exposure. In a later genetic analysis, a missense DCLRE1C variant was associated with V-gene and J-gene trimming of TCR beta chains, and the association was replicated in an independent cohort. Because the 87-base-pair reads could not distinguish some IMGT-functional V segments, including TRBV6-2 and TRBV6-3, those segments were excluded. Specific HLA alleles were associated with 18,000 or so TCR beta sequences at a false discovery rate of 0.05 in a later analysis.

In total, over 600 healthy bone marrow donors made up the cohort. At the time of sampling, all cohort members were nominally healthy, though unrecorded immune exposures were likely present. The donor was CMV seronegative and belonged to the group of 380 or so seronegative cohort members. A peripheral blood sample was collected from each donor, and TCR beta sequencing was performed on peripheral blood mononuclear cells. The Qiagen DNeasy Blood Extraction Kit was used to extract genomic DNA from the blood cell samples. V has 7 bases trimmed and J has 11 bases trimmed; junction bases matching no gene number 6. CDR3 length: 12 amino acids, cysteine to phenylalanine. Only the CDR3 region is kept as DNA, spanning 36 bases read in frame from base 1. CDR1 and CDR2, looked up from the germline V gene, are ENHRY and SYGVKD.

Recombination linked TRBV10-3 to TRBJ2-1, with 9 middle bases fitting TRBD1. Sequences were obtained from PBMCs. The receptor was isolated from a woman aged 30 to 39 in good health and CMV-seronegative. The DNA sequence reads TGTGCCATCAAGGGACAGGGATTTAAGCAGTTCTTC. This sequence encodes CAIKGQGFKQFF.